This T cell receptor beta chain derives from a study of cytomegalovirus exposure and HLA in healthy donors. Study details: Findings of an earlier analysis included 110 million or so unique TCR beta sequences from around 180 million T cells.

In its sample, this clone was seen a few times. It was with 60 Vbeta and 13 Jbeta primers that the PCR ran. The method was immunoSEQ multiplex PCR; TCRdb's version includes in-frame clones alone and lacks a portion of them. The repertoire has about 170,000 clones, about 59% of them found once; the top ten carry under 3%. The CDR3 has 15 amino acids. Trimming cost V 6 bases and J 4 bases; bases outside gene matches: 5. The germline CDR1 and CDR2 sequences are MNHEY and SVGAGI. The rearrangement uses TRBV6-5 and TRBJ2-6; 8 bases are a match to TRBD2. The sequence was collected from a man in his forties in good health and CMV-seronegative. The sample taken for sequencing was PBMCs. CDR3 DNA: TGTGCCAGCAGGAGCGGGGGTTCCGGGGCCAACGTCCTGACTTTC. This codes for CASRSGGSGANVLTF.